This passage covers 20 T cell receptor beta chains from one sample sequenced in a study of blood T cells in healthy people across ages. Combining a sample-barcoded 5' primer with a J-beta primer mix, a second PCR ran for roughly 7 to 12 cycles. TCRdb reanalysed the 5' RACE reads using MiXCR and keeps one entry per CDR3 protein. In the table there are fewer than 750,000 distinct CDR3 sequences, more than 45% of which are singletons. What was sequenced was blood. The receptors derive from a woman aged 80 or older in good health.

The chain uses TRBV5-1 and TRBJ1-1; TRBD1 matches at 8 bases. The CDR3 covers 15 residues. J was trimmed by 0 bases and V by 4 bases; bases with no gene match: 5. Germline-derived CDR1 and CDR2 are SGHRS and YFSETQ. The CDR3, as DNA: TGCGCCAGCAGCGACGGACAGGGAATGAACACTGAAGCTTTCTTT. Its translation is CASSDGQGMNTEAFF.

This chain links TRBV25-1 with TRBJ2-1; D is uncertain. The DNA end lines up better with TRBJ2-7; the J call may be wrong. CDR1 is MGHDK, CDR2 SYGVNS, per germline. The CDR3 has 15 residues. The CDR3 sequence is CASSKAFPSYNEQYF. Written as DNA, the CDR3 is TGTGCCAGCAGTAAGGCTTTCCCCTCCTACAATGAGCAGTACTTC.

This clonotype has more than one count but fewer than ten. V is TRBV7-9 and J is TRBJ2-3, with TRBD2 matching over 7 bases. CDR1 and CDR2 from the germline V gene are SEHNR and FQNEAQ (reference sequence). This CDR3 has 14 amino acids. The junction had 7 bases not matched to a gene; V was cut back by 5 bases and J by 5 bases. CDR3 region: CASSRGLGGDTQYF. For the CDR3, the DNA is TGTGCCAGCAGCCGTGGACTAGGCGGAGATACGCAGTATTTT.

This clonotype was seen a handful of times. The chain carries TRBV13 and TRBJ2-2; the D is unclear. The CDR3 is 14 amino acids. Deletions cut 5 bases from V and 6 bases from J, with 13 bases between. Per the germline V gene, CDR1 is PRHDT and CDR2 is FYEKMQ (reference sequence). The CDR3 DNA sequence: TGTGCCAGCAGCCTGGAACCTATCGCCGGGGAGCTGTTTTTT. It is translated as CASSLEPIAGELFF.

This clonotype was counted only a few times. The CDR3: CASSFRGTETQYF. The CDR3 DNA sequence: TGTGCCAGCAGTTTTCGGGGGACAGAGACCCAGTACTTC. The chain couples TRBV12-3 or TRBV12-4 to TRBJ2-5; D may be TRBD2 (6 bases). This CDR3 contains 13 residues. V lost 3 bases, J lost 4 bases, and 9 bases lay in between.

With regard to this clonotype: A much larger clone is a single base away; this may be a read error. The V gene is TRBV20-1, the J gene TRBJ2-4; 11 bases fit TRBD2. The DNA end is a closer match to TRBJ2-7, so the J assignment may be wrong. Per germline, CDR1 DFQATT and CDR2 SNEGSKA (reference sequence). CDR3 size: 13 residues. Here the CDR3 reads CGAGLAAAYEQYF. The CDR3 bases are TGCGGTGCGGGACTAGCGGCCGCCTACGAGCAGTACTTC.

This clonotype was observed many times. This sequence joins TRBV28 and TRBJ2-1; D is unclear. CDR1 and CDR2 (germline): MDHEN, SYDVKM. Deletions cut 6 bases from V and 6 bases from J, with 12 bases between. This CDR3 region has 13 residues. The CDR3 DNA follows: TGTGCCAGCAGGCTCTCGGCGCTCAATGAGCAGTTCTTC. It is translated as CASRLSALNEQFF.

This clonotype was detected only once. The chain links TRBV11-2 to TRBJ2-5; the match to TRBD2 covers 10 bases. The germline V gene has CDR1 SGHAT and CDR2 FQNNGV. With V trimmed by 4 bases and J by 4 bases, 12 bases remained unmatched. This CDR3 has 17 residues. The CDR3 is CASSSPLSGRDRETQYF. CDR3 nucleotides: TGTGCCAGCAGCTCCCCCCTGAGCGGGAGGGATAGAGAGACCCAGTACTTC.

This clonotype has at least ten counts. The chain joins TRBV2 to TRBJ1-2; D not resolved. This CDR3 spans 11 amino acids. V gave up 4 bases and J gave up 5 bases, with 5 bases separating them. Germline CDR1 reads SNHLY; CDR2 reads FYNNEI. For the CDR3, the DNA is TGTGCCAGCAGTGTTCGGTATGGCTACACCTTC. Residues: CASSVRYGYTF.

There are many counts of this clonotype. The chain carries TRBV5-1 and TRBJ2-1; D gene unclear. The V end lost 4 bases, the J end lost 4 bases, and 12 bases lay between the germline ends. This CDR3 is 14 amino acids long. From germline, CDR1 is SGHRS and CDR2 YFSETQ. The CDR3 sequence is CASSPTQNYNEQFF. CDR3 nucleotide sequence: TGCGCCAGCAGCCCCACCCAGAATTACAATGAGCAGTTCTTC.

The sample holds a few counts of this clonotype. The CDR3 sequence: CASSPGGRNTEAFF. CDR3 coding DNA: TGTGCCAGCAGCCCGGGGGGGAGGAACACTGAAGCTTTCTTT. The gene calls are TRBV12-3 or TRBV12-4 and TRBJ1-1, with D maybe TRBD1 (5 bases). CDR3 length: 14 residues. Between the trimmed V and J ends, which lost 6 bases and 1 base, there was a span of 12 bases.

The V and J genes are TRBV27 and TRBJ2-7; D is ambiguous. The germline V gene has CDR1 MNHEY and CDR2 SMNVEV (reference sequence). There are 15 residues in the CDR3. The germline V and J ends were trimmed by 6 bases and 1 base, with 16 bases remaining between them. DNA for the CDR3: TGTGCCAGCAGGCCAGGTGGCCCCGCTTCCTACGAGCAGTACTTC. Its protein product is CASRPGGPASYEQYF.

As DNA, the CDR3 is TGCGCCAGCAGCCCCTTCCACGAGCAGTACTTC. Translated, it gives CASSPFHEQYF. The gene calls are TRBV4-3 and TRBJ2-7; D is ambiguous. Between the trimmed V and J ends, which lost 4 bases and 5 bases, there was a span of 6 bases. The CDR3 loop spans 11 amino acids. Per the germline V gene, CDR1 is LGHNA and CDR2 is YSLEER.

In this sample, this clonotype turned up once. The genes are TRBV29-1 and TRBJ2-5, with 7 bases aligning to TRBD2. The CDR3 sequence is 11 residues long. CDR1 is SQVTM, CDR2 ANQGSEA, per germline. The V segment lost 7 bases and the J segment 7 bases; nucleotides outside the gene matches: 6. Here the CDR3 DNA reads TGCAGCGGGGCGGGGGTGGGGACCCAGTACTTC. The encoded protein is CSGAGVGTQYF.

CDR3 residues: CASSLGGTPLHGYTF. The CDR3 nucleotides read TGTGCCAGCAGTCTAGGAGGGACACCTCTGCATGGCTACACCTTC. The chain carries TRBV12-3 or TRBV12-4 and TRBJ1-2; tentatively, D is TRBD1 (6 bases). This CDR3 is 15 amino acids long. Trimming took 5 bases from V and 6 from J, leaving 19 bases between them.

This clonotype was observed a few times. This may be a read error: a much more frequent sequence differs by one nucleotide. The genes are TRBV7-9 and TRBJ2-7; D is undetermined. The V end lost 3 bases, the J end lost 7 bases, and 16 bases lay between the germline ends. The CDR3 extends over 14 amino acids. In germline, CDR1 is SEHNR, CDR2 FQNEAQ (reference sequence). The CDR3 nucleotides are TGTGCCAGCAGCTTCTCAGCGATCGACAATGAGCAGTACTTC. Amino acids: CASSFSAIDNEQYF.

This clonotype was detected only a few times. One end of the junction varies from germline; a read error may be responsible. The chain joins TRBV3-1 to TRBJ2-5; D is uncertain. This CDR3 spans 14 amino acids. CDR1 and CDR2 from the germline V gene are LGHDT and YNNKEL (reference sequence). The CDR3 sequence: CAGSPRGGSGTQYF. The DNA of the CDR3 is TGTGCCGGCAGCCCCCGCGGTGGGTCAGGGACCCAGTACTTC.

V and J are TRBV9 and TRBJ2-5; 8 nucleotides agree with TRBD1. The CDR3 covers 15 residues. Trimming removed 6 bases from V and 11 bases from J; junction bases left unmatched: 18. Germline V gene data show CDR1 as SGDLS and CDR2 as YYNGEE. CDR3 amino acids: CASNRQGNSYNEQYF. The CDR3 DNA is TGTGCCAGCAACCGACAGGGGAACTCCTACAATGAGCAGTACTTC.

The sample holds one count of this clonotype. This sequence joins TRBV4-1 and TRBJ2-1; D perhaps matches TRBD2 (6 bases). V was trimmed by 1 base and J by 4 bases, leaving 17 bases between them. The CDR3 totals 17 residues. Germline V CDR1 and CDR2: MGHRA, YSYEKL. The chain's CDR3 is CASSQGPRAGRYNEQFF. In nucleotides, the CDR3 is TGCGCCAGCAGCCAAGGGCCCCGGGCGGGAAGATACAATGAGCAGTTCTTC.

V is TRBV2 and J is TRBJ2-3, with 10 bases matching TRBD2. CDR1 is SNHLY, CDR2 FYNNEI, per germline. This CDR3 is 15 amino acids long. J lost 3 bases, V lost 6 bases, and 6 bases had no gene match. DNA for the CDR3: TGTGCCAGCAGGAGCGGGAGGGCCAGAACAGATACGCAGTATTTT. Encoded protein: CASRSGRARTDTQYF.